This T cell receptor beta chain was recorded in a study of blood T cell repertoires in COVID-19. Overall study context: From T cells, B-cell-depleted T cells, or PBMCs came the material, which was cDNA or gDNA.

The authors' processing: Estimates of nucleated cell counts were drawn from the amplification of reference gene primers. Using immunoSEQ multiplex PCR, the repertoire was profiled, and TCRdb retains in-frame clones only, with some absent. The V and J calls and the clone size are those of that table, but D and trimming were determined from the DNA. The top ten clones hold 1.5% to 2% of a sample with about 200,000 clones, about 88% of them seen once. The CDR3 consists of 16 residues. Germline V gives CDR1 LGHDT, CDR2 YNNKEL (reference sequence). Trimming pared 0 bases from V and 3 bases from J, leaving 12 bases between. This clone was recorded once.

This clonotype originated in a man younger than 35 with active or convalescent COVID-19. The rearrangement links TRBV3-1 (or the pseudogene TRBV3-2) to TRBJ1-5; the D gene is possibly TRBD1 (6 bases). Source material: peripheral blood. This CDR3 is CASSQDARGNNQPQHF. CDR3 sequence (DNA): TGTGCCAGCAGCCAAGATGCCAGGGGTAACAATCAGCCCCAGCATTTT.